This TCR beta chain was obtained from a study of T cell repertoires in cytomegalovirus infection. Study at large: Public TCR beta signatures marked donors with CMV infection and the matching HLA. Overall study findings and caveats: It was HLA-C-restricted CMV-specific TCR beta clonotypes that dominated the response ex vivo.

The CDR3 sequence is 17 residues long. V gave up 3 bases and J gave up 3 bases; unmatched junction bases: 11. Turning to this clonotype: The antigen remains undetermined.

TCRdb reprocessed the reads with MiXCR, giving one entry per CDR3 protein. The sample carries 350,000 to 450,000 distinct CDR3 sequences, 15% to 20% recorded once. The receptor was isolated from a human donor in good health (CMV status not recorded). Some clones in this sample may be carry-over from other donors' samples. Material: PBMCs. V usage is TRBV23-1 and J usage is TRBJ1-5; 7 nucleotides align to TRBD1. TRBV23-1 is annotated as an ORF whose role is uncertain. CDR3 sequence (DNA): TGCGCCAGCAGTCATCGACAGGGACTTACGGACAATCAGCCCCAGCATTTT. Protein product: CASSHRQGLTDNQPQHF.